This TCR beta chain appears in the sequencing data of a study of blood T cell repertoires in COVID-19 (dated by TCRdb to 2018 to 2020). Study-wide context: Samples from collaborators originated in the United States, Italy and Spain and spanned both the acute and convalescent phases of COVID-19. The prospective study material was composed of cDNA or gDNA derived from T cells, B-cell-depleted T cells, or PBMCs. Deeply sampled blood TCRbeta repertoires from subjects exposed to, actively infected with, or recovered from COVID-19 were included in the dataset. The repertoires were made available in a free public database intended to serve as a resource for research on the immune response to SARS-CoV-2. Samples came from the ongoing ImmuneRACE study (first 160 participants) plus 1,254 subjects from 6 global collaborators. The sample metadata nearly always contained a de-identified subject ID, COVID-19 status, age in years and sex. Where available, HLA class I and class II types were taken from metadata supplied by the sample provider and were not determined by assay-based typing.

What the authors observed across the whole study: The amount of clinical and demographic metadata varied by source and participant and was provided uncurated.

The immunoSEQ Assay, a bias-controlled multiplex PCR, was used to amplify TCRbeta CDR3 regions from genomic DNA. The authors' pipeline ran thus. Within the assay, amplification of reference gene primers was used to estimate how many nucleated cells each sample contained. To quantify the absolute abundance of each unique TCRbeta CDR3 rearrangement, sequence reads were collapsed and filtered. For each sample, productive Simpson clonality was calculated as the square root of Simpson's diversity index over productive rearrangements. TCRdb provides this immuneACCESS table in a form limited to in-frame rearrangements. Some clones are lacking; in checked studies, under half of them reflect an unresolved V gene, and why the rest are absent is not known. V, J and clone size reflect that table, while D and trimming were determined from the DNA. The sample has 250,000 or so clones on record, 88% of them singletons. The ten largest clones add up to around 0.98% of the sample.

A second Seattle source provided samples from volunteer blood donors who had recovered from COVID-19. Collaborating institutions collected whole blood in K2EDTA tubes following their own protocols. For TCRbeta analysis, collaborators shipped samples in one of three forms: frozen whole blood, isolated PBMCs, or DNA extracted from either of those sample types. The CDR3 sequence holds 14 residues, the cysteine and phenylalanine included. The only DNA kept is the CDR3, 42 bases in frame from the first base. V has 6 bases trimmed and J has 5 bases trimmed; junction bases matching no gene number 6. The germline V gene gives CDR1 as MDHEN and CDR2 as SYDVKM. This clone was recorded once. What antigen it recognizes has not been identified. Per-nucleotide qualities are absent, and no much larger clonotype sits a single base away.

The rearrangement joined TRBV28 to TRBJ1-1; 10 bases in the middle match TRBD1. The sequencing input was peripheral blood. The sequence was collected from a woman between 40 and 55 years old who had recovered from COVID-19. The DNA sequence is given as TGTGCCAGCAGATGGACAGGGGGAAGGACTGAAGCTTTCTTT. It encodes CASRWTGGRTEAFF.